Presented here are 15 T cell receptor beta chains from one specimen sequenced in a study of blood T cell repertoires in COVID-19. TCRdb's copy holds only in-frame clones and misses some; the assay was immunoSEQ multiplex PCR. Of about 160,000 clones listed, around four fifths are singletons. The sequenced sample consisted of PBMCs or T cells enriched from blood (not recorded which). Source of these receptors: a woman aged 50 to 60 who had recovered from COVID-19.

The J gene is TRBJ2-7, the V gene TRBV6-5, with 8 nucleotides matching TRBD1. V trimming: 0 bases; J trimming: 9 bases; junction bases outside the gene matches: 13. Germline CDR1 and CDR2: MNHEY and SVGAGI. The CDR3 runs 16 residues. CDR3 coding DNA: TGTGCCAGCAGTTACTCGTTCAGGGCAGGGGGCGCTGGGCAGTACTTC. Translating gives CASSYSFRAGGAGQYF.

The CDR3 bases are TGTGCCAGTAGTCTCACGGGGGGTGGAACTAATGAAAAACTGTTTTTT. Translated: CASSLTGGGTNEKLFF. The gene calls are TRBV19 and TRBJ1-4; a weak D match, TRBD1 (5 bases). Germline V CDR1 and CDR2: LNHDA, SQIVND (reference sequence). The ends were cut back, 5 bases at V and 1 base at J, with 14 bases in the middle. The CDR3 is made up of 16 amino acids.

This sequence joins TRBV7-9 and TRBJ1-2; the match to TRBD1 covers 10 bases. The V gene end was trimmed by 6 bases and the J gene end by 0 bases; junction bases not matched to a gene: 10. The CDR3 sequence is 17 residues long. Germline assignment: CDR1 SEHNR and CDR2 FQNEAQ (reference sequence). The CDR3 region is CASSTHGTGAANYGYTF. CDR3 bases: TGTGCCAGCAGTACCCATGGGACAGGGGCAGCTAACTATGGCTACACCTTC.

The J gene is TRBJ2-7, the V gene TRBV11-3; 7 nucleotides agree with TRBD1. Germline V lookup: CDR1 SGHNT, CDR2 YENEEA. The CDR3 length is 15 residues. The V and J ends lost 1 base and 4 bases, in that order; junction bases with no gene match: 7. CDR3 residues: CASSLGTGASYEQYF. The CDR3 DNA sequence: TGTGCCAGCAGCTTAGGAACAGGGGCCTCATACGAGCAGTACTTC.

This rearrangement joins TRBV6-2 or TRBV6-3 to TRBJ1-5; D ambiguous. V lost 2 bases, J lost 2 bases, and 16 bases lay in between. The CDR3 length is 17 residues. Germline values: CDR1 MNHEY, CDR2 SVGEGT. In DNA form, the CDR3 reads TGTGCCAGCAGTTACGAGAGGGATGGGGTCGGCAATCAGCCCCAGCATTTT. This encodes CASSYERDGVGNQPQHF.

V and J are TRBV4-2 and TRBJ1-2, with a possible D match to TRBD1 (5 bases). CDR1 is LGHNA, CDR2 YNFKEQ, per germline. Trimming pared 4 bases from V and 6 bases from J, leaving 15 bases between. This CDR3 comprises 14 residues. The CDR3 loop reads CASSRGHYPHGYTF. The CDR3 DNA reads TGTGCCAGCAGCCGAGGACACTACCCCCATGGCTACACCTTC.

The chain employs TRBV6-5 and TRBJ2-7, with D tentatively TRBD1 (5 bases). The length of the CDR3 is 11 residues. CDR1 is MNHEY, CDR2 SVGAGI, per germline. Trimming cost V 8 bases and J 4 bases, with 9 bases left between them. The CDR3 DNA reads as TGTGCCAGCGGGCAGGGTTACGAGCAGTACTTC. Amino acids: CASGQGYEQYF.

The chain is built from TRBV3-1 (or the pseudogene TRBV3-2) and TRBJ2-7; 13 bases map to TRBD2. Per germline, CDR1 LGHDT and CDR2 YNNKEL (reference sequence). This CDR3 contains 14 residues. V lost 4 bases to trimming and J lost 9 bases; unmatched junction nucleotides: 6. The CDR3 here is CASSLGLAGLGQYF. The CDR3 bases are TGTGCCAGCAGCCTGGGACTAGCGGGGCTGGGGCAGTACTTC.

The CDR3 DNA reads as TGTGCCAGCAGCTTAACATCCGGGACAGGGCGCGGCTACACCTTC. Residues: CASSLTSGTGRGYTF. The chain has TRBV7-2 and TRBJ1-2, with 9 bases aligning to TRBD1. CDR3 length equals 15 residues. Germline-derived CDR1 and CDR2 are SGHTA and FQGNSA. The V gene end was trimmed by 2 bases and the J gene end by 8 bases; junction bases not matched to a gene: 9. The variable domain in full, completed from reference TRBV7-2 and TRBJ1-2, reads GAGVSQSPSNKVTEKGKDVELRCDPISGHTALYWYRQSLGQGLEFLIYFQGNSAPDKSGLPSDRFSAERTGGSVSTLTIQRTQQEDSAVYLCASSLTSGTGRGYTFGSGTRLTVV.

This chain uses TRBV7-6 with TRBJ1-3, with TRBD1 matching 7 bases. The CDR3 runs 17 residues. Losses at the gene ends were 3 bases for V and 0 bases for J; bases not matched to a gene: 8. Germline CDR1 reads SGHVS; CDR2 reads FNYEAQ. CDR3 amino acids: CASSLTDRAFSGNTIYF. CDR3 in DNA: TGTGCCAGCAGCTTGACCGACAGGGCGTTCTCTGGAAACACCATATATTTT. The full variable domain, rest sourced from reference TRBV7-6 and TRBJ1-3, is GAGVSQSPRYKVTKRGQDVALRCDPISGHVSLYWYRQALGQGPEFLTYFNYEAQQDKSGLPNDRFSAERPEGSISTLTIQRTEQRDSAMYRCASSLTDRAFSGNTIYFGEGSWLTVV.

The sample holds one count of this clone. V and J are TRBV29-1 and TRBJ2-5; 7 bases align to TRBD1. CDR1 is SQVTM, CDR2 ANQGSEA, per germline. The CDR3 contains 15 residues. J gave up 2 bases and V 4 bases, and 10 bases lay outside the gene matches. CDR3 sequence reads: CSVVRSGQQQETQYF. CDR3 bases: TGCAGCGTTGTGCGGTCGGGACAGCAACAAGAGACCCAGTACTTC.

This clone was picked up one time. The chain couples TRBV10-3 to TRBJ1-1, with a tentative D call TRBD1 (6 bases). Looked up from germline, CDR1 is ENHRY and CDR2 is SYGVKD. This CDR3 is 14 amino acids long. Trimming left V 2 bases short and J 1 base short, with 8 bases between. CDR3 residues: CAISEETGNTEAFF. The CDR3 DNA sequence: TGTGCCATCAGTGAGGAGACAGGGAACACTGAAGCTTTCTTT.

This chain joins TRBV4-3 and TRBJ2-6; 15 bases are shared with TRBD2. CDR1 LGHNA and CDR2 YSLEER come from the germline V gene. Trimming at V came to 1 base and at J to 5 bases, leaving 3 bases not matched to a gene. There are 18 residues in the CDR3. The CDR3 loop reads CASSQVGTSGRRANVLTF. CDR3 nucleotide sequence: TGCGCCAGCAGCCAAGTCGGGACTAGCGGGAGGCGGGCCAACGTCCTGACTTTC.

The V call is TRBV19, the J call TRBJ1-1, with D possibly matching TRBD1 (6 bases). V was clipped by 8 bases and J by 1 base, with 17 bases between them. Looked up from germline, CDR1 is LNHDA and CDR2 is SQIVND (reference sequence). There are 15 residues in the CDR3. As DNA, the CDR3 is TGTGCCAGTGACTCGACAGGCTTCGCGAACACTGAAGCTTTCTTT. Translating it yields CASDSTGFANTEAFF.

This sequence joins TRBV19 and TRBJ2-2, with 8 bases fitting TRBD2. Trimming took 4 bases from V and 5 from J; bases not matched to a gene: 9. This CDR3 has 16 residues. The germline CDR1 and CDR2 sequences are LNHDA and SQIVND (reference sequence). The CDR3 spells CASSTKGLVNTGELFF. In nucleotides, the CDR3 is TGTGCCAGTAGTACCAAGGGACTAGTGAATACCGGGGAGCTGTTTTTT.